A selection of T cell receptor beta chains follows, all from one sample in a study of OX40 agonist ivuxolimab in advanced cancers. The table came from immunoSEQ multiplex PCR; TCRdb's copy has only in-frame clones and leaves some out. The data contain about 90,000 clones, about nine tenths of them singletons. The sample consisted of CD4+ or CD8+ T cells sorted from blood, taken in a trial of the OX40 agonist ivuxolimab. The receptors shown here come from an adult with an advanced solid tumor such as melanoma, head and neck, liver or kidney cancer. Both conserved end residues are part of each CDR3. The D gene is left open where the match is weak. Clone sizes are given selectively: once, few, many, or a class where the clone is expanded.

j_call	v_call	clone_size	d_call	cdr3_aa	cdr3_nt
TRBJ2-7	TRBV19	.	TRBD2	CASSINVAGGVYEQYF	TGTGCCAGTAGTATTAATGTAGCGGGAGGGGTCTACGAGCAGTACTTC
TRBJ1-5	TRBV21-1	few	.	CASSLRQGGQPQHF	TGTGCCAGCAGCCTACGCCAGGGAGGCCAGCCCCAGCATTTT
TRBJ2-1	TRBV20-1	.	.	CSASRAWEQFF	TGCAGTGCTAGTAGGGCGTGGGAGCAGTTCTTC
TRBJ1-5	TRBV6-6	.	.	CASSSDQGYNQPQHF	TGTGCCAGCAGTTCAGACCAGGGTTACAATCAGCCCCAGCATTTT
TRBJ2-3	TRBV10-1	.	.	CASSDSSASTDTQYF	TGCGCCAGCAGTGATAGTTCGGCTAGCACAGATACGCAGTATTTT
TRBJ2-7	TRBV27	once	.	CASSLSGFGYEQYF	TGTGCCAGCAGTTTATCAGGGTTTGGCTACGAGCAGTACTTC
TRBJ2-1	TRBV6-5	.	TRBD2	CASRDPRTRNNEQFF	TGTGCCAGCAGGGACCCCAGGACTAGAAACAATGAGCAGTTCTTC
TRBJ2-7	TRBV18	.	TRBD1	CASSPRDRWYEQYF	TGTGCCAGCTCACCGAGGGACAGATGGTACGAGCAGTACTTC
TRBJ1-1	TRBV7-9	.	.	CASSLAAGADTEAFF	TGTGCCAGCAGCTTAGCGGCAGGGGCCGACACTGAAGCTTTCTTT
TRBJ2-6	TRBV10-2	.	.	CASSGSSGANVLTF	TGCGCCAGCAGTGGGTCGTCTGGGGCCAACGTCCTGACTTTC
TRBJ2-7	TRBV10-3	.	TRBD1	CAISNRDRAYEQYF	TGTGCCATCAGTAACCGGGACAGAGCCTACGAGCAGTACTTC
TRBJ2-7	TRBV11-3	.	.	CASSTYVQPYEQYF	TGTGCCAGCAGCACATATGTCCAGCCCTACGAGCAGTACTTC
TRBJ2-2	TRBV27	.	TRBD1	CASRGQRANTGELFF	TGTGCCAGCAGGGGACAGCGCGCGAACACCGGGGAGCTGTTTTTT
TRBJ1-1	TRBV5-1	.	.	CASTLSVLSTEAFF	TGCGCCAGCACTCTATCCGTTTTGAGCACTGAAGCTTTCTTT
TRBJ2-3	TRBV7-9	.	.	CASSLEYSTDTQYF	TGTGCCAGCAGCTTAGAATATAGCACAGATACGCAGTATTTT
TRBJ2-7	TRBV5-6	.	.	CASSADFYEQYF	TGTGCCAGCAGCGCCGACTTCTACGAGCAGTACTTC
TRBJ2-5	TRBV5-1	.	TRBD2	CASQTSGRDQETQYF	TGCGCCAGTCAAACTAGCGGGAGGGACCAAGAGACCCAGTACTTC
TRBJ2-7	TRBV5-1	.	.	CASIPPDRDEQYF	TGCGCCAGCATTCCTCCGGACAGAGACGAGCAGTACTTC
TRBJ2-5	TRBV7-9	.	TRBD1	CASSYRTGGGETQYF	TGTGCCAGCAGCTACCGGACAGGGGGCGGCGAGACCCAGTACTTC
TRBJ2-4	TRBV10-1	.	.	CASSESGGTEQIQYF	TGCGCCAGCAGTGAGTCGGGGGGAACAGAACAAATTCAGTACTTC
TRBJ2-2	TRBV9	.	TRBD1	CASSTRQGPNTGELFF	TGTGCCAGCAGCACCCGACAGGGACCGAACACCGGGGAGCTGTTTTTT
TRBJ2-3	TRBV15	.	.	CATSRDRGQGGGLDTQYF	TGTGCCACCAGCAGAGACCGGGGGCAGGGGGGAGGACTAGATACGCAGTATTTT
TRBJ1-1	TRBV27	.	.	CASSFTGMNTEAFF	TGTGCCAGCAGTTTTACAGGAATGAACACTGAAGCTTTCTTT
TRBJ2-5	TRBV5-1	.	TRBD1	CASRGADELSGGQYF	TGCGCCAGCAGGGGGGCAGACGAACTTTCAGGGGGCCAGTACTTC
TRBJ2-2	TRBV5-1	.	TRBD2	CASSARLAVNAGELFF	TGCGCCAGCAGCGCTAGACTAGCGGTTAACGCCGGGGAGCTGTTTTTT
TRBJ2-5	TRBV11-2	.	TRBD2	CASSLRLAGGPSETQYF	TGTGCCAGCAGCTTACGGCTAGCGGGAGGGCCGTCCGAGACCCAGTACTTC
TRBJ2-7	TRBV27	few	.	CASSLSGEQYF	TGTGCCAGCAGTTTATCAGGCGAGCAGTACTTC
TRBJ2-1	TRBV6-5	.	.	CASDRAARPGNEQFF	TGTGCCAGCGACCGGGCGGCCCGGCCAGGCAATGAGCAGTTCTTC
TRBJ2-3	TRBV6-6	.	TRBD2	CASSYGTSSTDTQYF	TGTGCCAGCAGTTACGGGACTAGCAGCACAGATACGCAGTATTTT
TRBJ1-4	TRBV6-6	.	.	CASSYTRRPDEKLFF	TGTGCCAGCAGTTACACGAGGAGGCCGGATGAAAAACTGTTTTTT
TRBJ2-7	TRBV14	.	.	CASSQGHEQYF	TGTGCCAGCAGCCAAGGTCACGAGCAGTACTTC
TRBJ1-5	TRBV7-2	.	TRBD1	CASSLQGVSNQPQHF	TGTGCCAGCAGCTTACAGGGGGTTAGCAATCAGCCCCAGCATTTT
TRBJ2-1	TRBV5-1	.	.	CASSLVTNYNEQFF	TGCGCCAGCAGCTTGGTGACTAACTACAATGAGCAGTTCTTC
TRBJ1-4	TRBV9	once	TRBD1	CASSVGGQSREKLFF	TGTGCCAGCAGCGTAGGGGGACAGAGTAGAGAAAAACTGTTTTTT
TRBJ2-1	TRBV13	.	TRBD2	CASSLGGLAGYNEQFF	TGTGCCAGCAGCTTAGGAGGGCTAGCGGGATACAATGAGCAGTTCTTC
TRBJ1-4	TRBV6-6	once	.	CASSPGRLNEKLFF	TGTGCCAGCAGCCCGGGACGTCTCAATGAAAAACTGTTTTTT
TRBJ2-3	TRBV7-3	.	TRBD2	CASSFRGRAIDTQYF	TGTGCCAGCAGCTTCCGCGGGAGGGCCATAGATACGCAGTATTTT
TRBJ2-1	TRBV7-9	.	TRBD2	CASSWETGTINHEQFF	TGTGCCAGCAGCTGGGAAACCGGGACTATCAATCATGAGCAGTTCTTC
TRBJ2-1	TRBV6-6	.	.	CASTVEGGSYNEQFF	TGTGCCAGCACCGTAGAGGGGGGCTCCTACAATGAGCAGTTCTTC
TRBJ1-4	TRBV28	.	.	CASSLGGTPNEKLFF	TGTGCCAGCAGTTTGGGGGGCACGCCTAATGAAAAACTGTTTTTT
TRBJ1-1	TRBV5-4	.	TRBD1	CASSHDRGGGTEAFF	TGTGCCAGCAGCCATGACAGGGGAGGGGGCACTGAAGCTTTCTTT
TRBJ2-7	TRBV5-1	few	.	CASSPQGYAAYEQYF	TGCGCCAGCAGCCCTCAGGGCTACGCAGCCTACGAGCAGTACTTC
TRBJ2-1	TRBV5-1	.	TRBD2	CASTASGSSYNEQFF	TGCGCCAGCACCGCTAGCGGGAGCTCCTACAATGAGCAGTTCTTC
TRBJ1-1	TRBV9	.	TRBD1	CASSPWQGDRGVMNTEAFF	TGTGCCAGCAGCCCATGGCAGGGGGACAGGGGCGTCATGAACACTGAAGCTTTCTTT
TRBJ1-5	TRBV6-5	.	TRBD1	CASSYGTGENQPQHF	TGTGCCAGCAGTTACGGGACAGGGGAGAATCAGCCCCAGCATTTT
TRBJ2-7	TRBV5-4	.	TRBD1	CASSNRDRVGEQYF	TGTGCCAGCAGCAACCGGGACAGGGTGGGCGAGCAGTACTTC
TRBJ2-5	TRBV28	once	TRBD1	CASSLGGGTGEETQYF	TGTGCCAGCAGTTTAGGCGGCGGGACAGGGGAAGAGACCCAGTACTTC
TRBJ2-5	TRBV2	few	TRBD2	CASSERSGRASQYF	TGTGCCAGCAGTGAACGTAGCGGGAGGGCCTCCCAGTACTTC
TRBJ2-4	TRBV28	.	.	CASSLGLPKNIQYF	TGTGCCAGCAGTTTAGGCCTCCCTAAAAACATTCAGTACTTC
TRBJ2-1	TRBV4-2	.	.	CASSQDYLGDNEQFF	TGTGCCAGCAGCCAAGATTACCTCGGGGACAATGAGCAGTTCTTC
TRBJ1-1	TRBV5-5	.	.	CASSLSWGRDTEAFF	TGTGCCAGCAGCTTGTCTTGGGGGAGAGATACTGAAGCTTTCTTT
TRBJ2-7	TRBV29-1	.	TRBD2	CSSTPGLAGSYEQYF	TGCAGCTCTACCCCGGGACTAGCGGGGAGCTACGAGCAGTACTTC
TRBJ2-1	TRBV5-1	.	.	CASSLGSQGNEQFF	TGCGCCAGCAGCTTGGGTTCACAGGGCAATGAGCAGTTCTTC
TRBJ2-1	TRBV5-1	.	TRBD2	CASSWTSGNNNEQFF	TGCGCCAGCAGCTGGACTAGCGGGAATAACAATGAGCAGTTCTTC
TRBJ2-7	TRBV28	.	.	CASSPGERDTTYEQYF	TGTGCCAGCAGCCCCGGCGAACGGGACACCACCTACGAGCAGTACTTC
TRBJ1-4	TRBV6-5	.	.	CASRDSGGNEKLFF	TGTGCCAGCAGGGACAGTGGGGGTAATGAAAAACTGTTTTTT
TRBJ2-7	TRBV6-1	.	.	CASSEVSSSYEQYF	TGTGCCAGCAGTGAAGTTAGCAGCTCCTACGAGCAGTACTTC